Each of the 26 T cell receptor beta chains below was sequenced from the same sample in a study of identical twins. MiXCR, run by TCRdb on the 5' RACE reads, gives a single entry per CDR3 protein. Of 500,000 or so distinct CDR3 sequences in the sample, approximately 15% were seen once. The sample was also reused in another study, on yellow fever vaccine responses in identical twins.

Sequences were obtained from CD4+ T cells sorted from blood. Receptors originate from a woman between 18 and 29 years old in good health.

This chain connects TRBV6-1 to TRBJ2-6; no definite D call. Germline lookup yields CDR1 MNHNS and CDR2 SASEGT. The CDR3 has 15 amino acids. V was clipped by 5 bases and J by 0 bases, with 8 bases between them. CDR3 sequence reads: CASSRQNSGANVLTF. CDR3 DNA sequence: TGTGCCAGCAGTCGCCAGAACTCTGGGGCCAACGTCCTGACTTTC.

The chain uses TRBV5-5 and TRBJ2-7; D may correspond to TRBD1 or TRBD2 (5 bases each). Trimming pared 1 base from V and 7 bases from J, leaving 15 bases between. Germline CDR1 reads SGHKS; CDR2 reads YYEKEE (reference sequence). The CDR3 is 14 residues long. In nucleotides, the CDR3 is TGTGCCAGCAGCTTGCCTGAGGGGCCCAGAGAGCAGTACTTC. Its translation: CASSLPEGPREQYF.

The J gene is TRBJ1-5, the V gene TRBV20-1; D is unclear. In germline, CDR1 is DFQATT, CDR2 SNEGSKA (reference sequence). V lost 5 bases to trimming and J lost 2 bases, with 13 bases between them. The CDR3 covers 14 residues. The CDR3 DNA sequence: TGCAGTGCTCTCTCCGGGGTAGGCAATCAGCCCCAGCATTTT. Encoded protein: CSALSGVGNQPQHF.

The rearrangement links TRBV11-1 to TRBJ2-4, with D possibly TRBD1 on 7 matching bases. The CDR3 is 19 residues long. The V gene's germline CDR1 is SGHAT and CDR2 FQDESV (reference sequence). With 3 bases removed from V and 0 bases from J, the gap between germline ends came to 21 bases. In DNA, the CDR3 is TGTGCCAGCAGCTTCCCGGGGGCCGGACAGGTACTAGCCAAAAACATTCAGTACTTC. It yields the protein CASSFPGAGQVLAKNIQYF.

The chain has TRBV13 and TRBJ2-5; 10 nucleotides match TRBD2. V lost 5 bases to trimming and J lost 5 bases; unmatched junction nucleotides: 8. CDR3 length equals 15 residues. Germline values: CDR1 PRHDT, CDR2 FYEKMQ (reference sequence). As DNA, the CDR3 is TGTGCCAGCAGCGAGAGGAAGGGACTAGCGGAGACCCAGTACTTC. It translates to CASSERKGLAETQYF.

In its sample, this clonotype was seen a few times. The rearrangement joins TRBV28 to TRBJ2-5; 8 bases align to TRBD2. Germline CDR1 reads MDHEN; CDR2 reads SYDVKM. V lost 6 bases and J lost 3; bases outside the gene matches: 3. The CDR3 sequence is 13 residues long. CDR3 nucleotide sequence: TGTGCCAGCAGCCGGGGGGGCGAAGAGACCCAGTACTTC. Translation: CASSRGGEETQYF.

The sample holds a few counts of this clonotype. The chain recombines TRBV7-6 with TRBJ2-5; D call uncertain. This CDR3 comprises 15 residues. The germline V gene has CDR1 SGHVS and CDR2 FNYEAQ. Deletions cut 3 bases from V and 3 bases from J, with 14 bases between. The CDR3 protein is CASSFEPGIKETQYF. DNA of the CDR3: TGTGCCAGCAGCTTTGAGCCAGGAATCAAAGAGACCCAGTACTTC.

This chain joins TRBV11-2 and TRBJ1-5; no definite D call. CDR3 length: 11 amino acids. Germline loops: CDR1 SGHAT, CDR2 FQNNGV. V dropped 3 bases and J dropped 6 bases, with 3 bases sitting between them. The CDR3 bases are TGTGCCAGCAGCTTCATTCAGCCCCAGCATTTT. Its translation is CASSFIQPQHF.

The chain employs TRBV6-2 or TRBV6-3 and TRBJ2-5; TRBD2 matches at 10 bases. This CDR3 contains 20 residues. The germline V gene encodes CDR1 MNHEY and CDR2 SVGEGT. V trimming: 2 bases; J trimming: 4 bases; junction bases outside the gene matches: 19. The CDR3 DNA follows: TGTGCCAGCAGTTACCCACTAGCGGGAACCGGAAAGCCCCTCCCAGAGACCCAGTACTTC. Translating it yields CASSYPLAGTGKPLPETQYF.

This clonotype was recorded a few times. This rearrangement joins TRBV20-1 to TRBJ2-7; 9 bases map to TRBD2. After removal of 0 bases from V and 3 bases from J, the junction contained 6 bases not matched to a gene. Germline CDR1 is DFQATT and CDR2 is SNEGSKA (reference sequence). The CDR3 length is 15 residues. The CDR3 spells CSARDSGSSLYEQYF. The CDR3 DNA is TGCAGTGCTAGAGATAGCGGGAGTAGTCTCTACGAGCAGTACTTC.

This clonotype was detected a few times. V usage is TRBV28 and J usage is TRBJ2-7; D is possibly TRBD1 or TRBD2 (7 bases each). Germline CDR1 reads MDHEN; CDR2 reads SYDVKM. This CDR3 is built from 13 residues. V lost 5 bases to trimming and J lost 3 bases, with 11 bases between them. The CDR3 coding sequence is TGTGCCAGCAGTCAGGGGGGGTACTACGAGCAGTACTTC. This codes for CASSQGGYYEQYF.

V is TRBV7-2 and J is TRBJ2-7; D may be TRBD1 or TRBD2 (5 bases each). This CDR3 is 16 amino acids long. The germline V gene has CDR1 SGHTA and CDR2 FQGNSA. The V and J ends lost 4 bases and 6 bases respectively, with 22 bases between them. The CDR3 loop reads CASSSPLGARSAEQYF. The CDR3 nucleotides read TGTGCCAGCAGCTCCCCACTAGGGGCCCGGTCCGCCGAGCAGTACTTC.

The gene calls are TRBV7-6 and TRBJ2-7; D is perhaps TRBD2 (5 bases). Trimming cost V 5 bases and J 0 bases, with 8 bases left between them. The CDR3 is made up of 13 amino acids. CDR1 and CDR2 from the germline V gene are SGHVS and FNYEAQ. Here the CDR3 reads CASSMDFSYEQYF. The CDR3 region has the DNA TGTGCCAGCAGCATGGACTTCTCCTACGAGCAGTACTTC.

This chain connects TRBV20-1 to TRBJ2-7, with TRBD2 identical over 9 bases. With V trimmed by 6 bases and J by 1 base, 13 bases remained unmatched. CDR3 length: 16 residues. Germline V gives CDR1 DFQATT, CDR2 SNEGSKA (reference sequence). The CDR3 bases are TGCAGTGCCGTGGGGGTAGCGGGGGCCTCTTCCTACGAGCAGTACTTC. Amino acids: CSAVGVAGASSYEQYF.

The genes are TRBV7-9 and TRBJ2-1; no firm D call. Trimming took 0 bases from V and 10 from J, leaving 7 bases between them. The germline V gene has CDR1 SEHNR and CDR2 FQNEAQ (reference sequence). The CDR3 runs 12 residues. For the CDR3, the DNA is TGTGCCAGCAGCTTAGCGAGAGTCGAGCAGTTCTTC. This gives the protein CASSLARVEQFF.

The CDR3 sequence: CASSYSLPSGGARSYNEQFF. In DNA, the CDR3 is TGTGCCAGCAGTTACTCTCTTCCTAGCGGGGGGGCGAGATCCTACAATGAGCAGTTCTTC. This chain joins TRBV6-2 or TRBV6-3 and TRBJ2-1; the match to TRBD2 covers 12 bases. CDR1 and CDR2 (germline): MNHEY, SVGEGT. The CDR3 runs 20 residues. V lost 0 bases, J lost 1 base, and 10 bases stayed unmatched.

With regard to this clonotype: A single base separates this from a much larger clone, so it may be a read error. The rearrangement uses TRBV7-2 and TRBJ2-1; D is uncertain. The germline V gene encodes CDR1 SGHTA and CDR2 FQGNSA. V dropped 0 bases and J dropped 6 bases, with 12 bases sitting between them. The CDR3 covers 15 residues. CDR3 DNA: TGTGCCAGCAGCTTAGCGGTGGCGGTTTTCAATGAGCAGTTCTTC. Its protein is CASSLAVAVFNEQFF.

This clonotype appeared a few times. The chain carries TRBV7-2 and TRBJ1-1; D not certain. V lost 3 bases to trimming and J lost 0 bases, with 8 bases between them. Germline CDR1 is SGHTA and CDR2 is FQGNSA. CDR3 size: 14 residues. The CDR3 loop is CASSFSQMNTEAFF. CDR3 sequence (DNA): TGTGCCAGCAGCTTTAGTCAGATGAACACTGAAGCTTTCTTT.

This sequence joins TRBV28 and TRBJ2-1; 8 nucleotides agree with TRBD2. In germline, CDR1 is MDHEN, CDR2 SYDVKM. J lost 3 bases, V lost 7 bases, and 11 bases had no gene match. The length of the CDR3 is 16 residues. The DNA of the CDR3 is TGTGCCAGCATCCCGCAAACTAGCGGCGGCTACAATGAGCAGTTCTTC. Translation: CASIPQTSGGYNEQFF.

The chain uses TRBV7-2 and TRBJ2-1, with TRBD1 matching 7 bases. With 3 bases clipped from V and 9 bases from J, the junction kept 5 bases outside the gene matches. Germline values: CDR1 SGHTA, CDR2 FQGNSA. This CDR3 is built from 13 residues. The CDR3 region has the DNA TGTGCCAGCAGCTTTCGACAGGGCCTTGAGCAGTTCTTC. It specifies CASSFRQGLEQFF. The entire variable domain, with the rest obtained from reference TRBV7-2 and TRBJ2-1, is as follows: GAGVSQSPSNKVTEKGKDVELRCDPISGHTALYWYRQSLGQGLEFLIYFQGNSAPDKSGLPSDRFSAERTGGSVSTLTIQRTQQEDSAVYLCASSFRQGLEQFFGPGTRLTVL.

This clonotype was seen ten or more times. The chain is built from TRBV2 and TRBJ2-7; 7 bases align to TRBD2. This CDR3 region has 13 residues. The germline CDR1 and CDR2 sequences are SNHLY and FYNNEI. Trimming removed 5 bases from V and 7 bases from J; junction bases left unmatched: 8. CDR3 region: CASSTTSAGEQYF. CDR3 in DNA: TGTGCCAGCAGTACCACTAGCGCCGGGGAGCAGTACTTC.

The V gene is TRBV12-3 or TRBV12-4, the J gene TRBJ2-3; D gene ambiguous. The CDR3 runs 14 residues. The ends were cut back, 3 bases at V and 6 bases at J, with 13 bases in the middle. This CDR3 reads CASSFGLVSDTQYF. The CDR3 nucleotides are TGTGCCAGCAGTTTTGGGCTAGTGTCTGATACGCAGTATTTT.

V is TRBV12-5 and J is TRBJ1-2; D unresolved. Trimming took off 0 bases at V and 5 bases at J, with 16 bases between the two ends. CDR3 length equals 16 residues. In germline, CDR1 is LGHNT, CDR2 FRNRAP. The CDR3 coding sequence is TGTGCTAGTGGTTTGGTATTGTCAGGAGAACCATATGGCTACACCTTC. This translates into CASGLVLSGEPYGYTF.

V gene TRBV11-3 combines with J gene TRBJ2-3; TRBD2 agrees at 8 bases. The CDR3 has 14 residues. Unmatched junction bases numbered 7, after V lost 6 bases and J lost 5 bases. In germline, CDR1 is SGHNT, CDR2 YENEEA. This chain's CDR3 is CASSRGGLRDTQYF. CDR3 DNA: TGTGCCAGCAGTCGGGGGGGCCTGAGAGATACGCAGTATTTT.

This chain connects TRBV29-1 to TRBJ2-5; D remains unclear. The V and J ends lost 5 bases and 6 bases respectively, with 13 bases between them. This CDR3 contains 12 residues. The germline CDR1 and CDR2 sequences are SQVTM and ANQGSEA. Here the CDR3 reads CSVQVSRKTQYF. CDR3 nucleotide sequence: TGCAGCGTTCAGGTATCACGAAAGACCCAGTACTTC.

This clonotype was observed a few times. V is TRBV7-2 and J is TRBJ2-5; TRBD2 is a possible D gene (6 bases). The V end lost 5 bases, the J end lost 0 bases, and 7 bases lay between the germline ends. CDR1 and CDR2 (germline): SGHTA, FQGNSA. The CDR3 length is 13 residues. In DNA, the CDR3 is TGTGCCAGCAGCAGCGGGTACCAAGAGACCCAGTACTTC. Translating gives CASSSGYQETQYF.